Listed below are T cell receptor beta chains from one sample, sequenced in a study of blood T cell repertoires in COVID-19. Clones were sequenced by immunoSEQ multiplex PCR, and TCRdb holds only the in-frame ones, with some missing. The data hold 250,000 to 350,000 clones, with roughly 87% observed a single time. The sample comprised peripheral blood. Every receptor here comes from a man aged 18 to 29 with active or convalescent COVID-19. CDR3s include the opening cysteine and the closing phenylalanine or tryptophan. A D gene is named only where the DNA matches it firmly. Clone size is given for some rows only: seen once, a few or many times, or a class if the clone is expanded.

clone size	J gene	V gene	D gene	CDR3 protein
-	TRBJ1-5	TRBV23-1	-	CASSQFVMGHLYQPQHF
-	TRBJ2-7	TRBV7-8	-	CASSLDSDYEQYF
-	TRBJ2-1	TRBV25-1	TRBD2	CASSGLADYNEQFF
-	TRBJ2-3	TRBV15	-	CATSRYSTGSDTQYF
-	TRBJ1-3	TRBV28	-	CASSTPSGYENTIYF
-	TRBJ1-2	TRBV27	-	CASSLLGGGYGYTF
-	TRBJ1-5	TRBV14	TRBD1	CASSQVGTGYSNQPQHF
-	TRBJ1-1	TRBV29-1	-	CSVEVFRTVNTEAFF
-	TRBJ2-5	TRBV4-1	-	CASSQALGAETQYF
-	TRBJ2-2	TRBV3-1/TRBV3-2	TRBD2	CASSQAAGGPDTGELFF
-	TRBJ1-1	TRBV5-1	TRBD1	CASSPQGADTEAFF
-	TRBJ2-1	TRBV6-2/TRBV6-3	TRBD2	CASSRGGALNEQFF
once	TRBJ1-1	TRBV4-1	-	CASSQQGTTEAFF
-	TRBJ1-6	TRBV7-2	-	CASSLASGLSYNSPLHF
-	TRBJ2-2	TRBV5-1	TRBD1	CASSLWWDSSAGELFF
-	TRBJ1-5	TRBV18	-	CASSPYEDQPQHF